These T cell receptor beta chains were read from a single sample in a study of blood T cell repertoires in COVID-19. This table comes from immunoSEQ multiplex PCR, and its TCRdb copy is limited to in-frame clones, with some not included. The sample has about 330,000 clones, about 89% seen once. Sequencing input: peripheral blood. These TCRs come from a man aged 18 to 29 who had recovered from COVID-19. Both conserved end residues are trimmed from each CDR3. Fields, in order: CDR3 length, V gene, J gene, CDR3 protein.

10,TRBV2,TRBJ2-5,ASTTGVETQY
13,TRBV6-5,TRBJ1-1,ASSYSRRRNTEAF
14,TRBV5-5,TRBJ1-2,ASSLAGTGVNYGYT
12,TRBV5-4,TRBJ2-7,ASSLGQGVREQY
11,TRBV5-1,TRBJ2-2,ASSLQGSGELF
10,TRBV2,TRBJ1-2,ASSGTGGNYT
12,TRBV5-4,TRBJ2-5,ASRPGDREETQY
11,TRBV7-2,TRBJ2-1,ASSLLQGNEQF
13,TRBV5-4,TRBJ2-1,ASSLGGTGGNEQF
11,TRBV2,TRBJ2-1,ASSESRDNEQF
12,TRBV29-1,TRBJ2-1,SVEFGSGSNEQF
11,TRBV2,TRBJ1-6,ASMGQTNSPLH
12,TRBV29-1,TRBJ1-1,SVQWGTVNTEAF
14,TRBV5-6,TRBJ1-1,ASRSRGRMVNTEAF
14,TRBV19,TRBJ2-2,ASSSWTGSGGGELF
12,TRBV9,TRBJ2-5,ASSVATGVETQY
16,TRBV7-9,TRBJ1-1,ASSLEEGAGSRNTEAF
12,TRBV20-1,TRBJ2-1,SASISGGYGEQF
12,TRBV4-2,TRBJ1-2,ASSRTGDNYGYT
13,TRBV19,TRBJ1-2,ASSKATRGVNGYT
14,TRBV18,TRBJ2-3,ASSPPGQWNTDTQY
11,TRBV6-6,TRBJ1-2,ASSNSGGYGYT
9,TRBV7-2,TRBJ2-5,ASSRQETQY
12,TRBV7-9,TRBJ1-1,ASSSPTGYTEAF
13,TRBV6-1,TRBJ1-5,ASSDPNRDGQPQH
19,TRBV12-5,TRBJ1-5,ASGFGGTGVRVTFSNQPQH
13,TRBV7-3,TRBJ2-7,ASERGQGAYYEQY
14,TRBV19,TRBJ2-5,ASSIGGTSRGETQY
10,TRBV5-4,TRBJ2-3,ASSRGTDTQY
11,TRBV29-1,TRBJ2-2,SVDPGNTGELF
13,TRBV27,TRBJ2-7,ASSRGTGGYYEQY